Below, 26 T cell receptor beta chains from the same sample are listed, as sequenced in a study of early stage breast cancer tumors. Libraries were prepared by immunoSEQ multiplex PCR; TCRdb keeps only in-frame clonotypes and omits some of them. The repertoire has 30,000 or so clones, roughly two thirds of them found once; the top ten carry 33%. Sample: blood. Receptors originate from a person between 45 and 65 years old with breast cancer.

This rearrangement joins TRBV19 to TRBJ2-2; tentative D call: TRBD2 (5 bases). Germline V gives CDR1 LNHDA, CDR2 SQIVND (reference sequence). This CDR3 region has 14 residues. Trimming removed 8 bases at V and 3 bases at J, with 13 bases between. The CDR3 DNA sequence: TGTGCCAGTCGGGATCCACGGGACACCGGGGAGCTGTTTTTT. Translating it yields CASRDPRDTGELFF. The whole variable domain, remainder taken from reference TRBV19 and TRBJ2-2, is DGGITQSPKYLFRKEGQNVTLSCEQNLNHDAMYWYRQDPGQGLRLIYYSQIVNDFQKGDIAEGYSVSREKKESFPLTVTSAQKNPTAFYLCASRDPRDTGELFFGEGSRLTVL.

This chain uses TRBV30 with TRBJ1-3, with a possible D match to TRBD1 (6 bases). Trimming took off 5 bases at V and 2 bases at J, with 10 bases between the two ends. This CDR3 is 13 amino acids long. The germline V gene has CDR1 GTSNPN and CDR2 SVGIG (reference sequence). CDR3 protein: CAWGQGTGNTIYF. The CDR3 DNA sequence: TGTGCCTGGGGGCAGGGGACTGGAAACACCATATATTTT. The full variable domain, completed using reference TRBV30 and TRBJ1-3, is SQTIHQWPATLVQPVGSPLSLECTVEGTSNPNLYWYRQAAGRGLQLLFYSVGIGQISSEVPQNLSASRPQDRQFILSSKKLLLSDSGFYLCAWGQGTGNTIYFGEGSWLTVV.

In DNA form, the CDR3 reads TGCGCCAGCAGCCAAGATGACGGCAGGAAAACCGGGGAGCTGTTTTTT. It specifies CASSQDDGRKTGELFF. The chain recombines TRBV4-3 with TRBJ2-2, with D unresolved. Per germline, CDR1 LGHNA and CDR2 YSLEER. This CDR3 has 16 residues. The V gene lost 0 bases and the J gene lost 5 bases, with 13 bases spanning the gap.

The gene calls are TRBV5-6 and TRBJ1-5; D remains ambiguous. V lost 5 bases, J lost 0 bases, and 15 bases lay in between. In germline, CDR1 is SGHDT, CDR2 YYEEEE. There are 16 residues in the CDR3. The DNA of the CDR3 is TGTGCCAGCAGTCTCACCGGGATTTCTAGCAATCAGCCCCAGCATTTT. Encoded protein: CASSLTGISSNQPQHF.

This chain links TRBV6-5 with TRBJ1-3, with TRBD1 as a possible D gene (5 bases). CDR1 MNHEY and CDR2 SVGAGI come from the germline V gene. V was pared by 7 bases and J by 1 base, with 14 bases between. CDR3 size: 15 residues. The CDR3 bases are TGTGCCAGCACCTCAGGGACCTTTTCTGGAAACACCATATATTTT. Translation gives CASTSGTFSGNTIYF.

A note on this clone: Its ends do not fully match the called genes, so a read error is possible. The rearrangement uses TRBV2 and TRBJ2-2; the D call may be TRBD1 or TRBD2 (6 bases each). The CDR3 sequence is 15 residues long. Germline CDR1 SNHLY, CDR2 FYNNEI. CDR3 residues: CASREGGRDTGELFF. Here the CDR3 DNA reads TGTGCCAGCAGAGAAGGGGGGAGAGACACCGGGGAGCTGTTTTTT.

The rearrangement links TRBV15 to TRBJ2-2; D unclear. CDR1 and CDR2 from the germline V gene are LNHNV and YYDKDF (reference sequence). V was shortened by 0 bases and J by 4 bases, with 3 bases between the two germline ends. CDR3 length equals 13 residues. CDR3 sequence (DNA): TGTGCCACCAGCAGAGAAGGCACCGGGGAGCTGTTTTTT. Protein: CATSREGTGELFF.

This clone was detected once. The chain links TRBV6-1 to TRBJ1-5; D gene uncertain. This CDR3 is built from 14 residues. Germline CDR1 reads MNHNS; CDR2 reads SASEGT. The V gene lost 6 bases and the J gene lost 1 base, with 10 bases spanning the gap. CDR3 bases: TGTGCCAGCAGCTGGACGGACAGCAATCAGCCCCAGCATTTT. Translated, it gives CASSWTDSNQPQHF.

The chain couples TRBV7-9 to TRBJ2-7; D is undetermined. V lost 5 bases and J lost 3, with 8 bases in between. CDR3 length: 12 amino acids. Germline-derived CDR1 and CDR2 are SEHNR and FQNEAQ (reference sequence). The CDR3 DNA sequence: TGTGCCAGCAGCCTGATGTTCTACGAGCAGTACTTC. It is translated as CASSLMFYEQYF.

The rearrangement links TRBV7-2 to TRBJ2-7; D may be TRBD1 (6 bases). This CDR3 has 15 residues. Looked up from germline, CDR1 is SGHTA and CDR2 is FQGNSA. V was clipped by 5 bases and J by 4 bases, with 18 bases between them. In DNA form, the CDR3 reads TGTGCCAGCAGCCCCTCCTCACAGGGATCGTACGAGCAGTACTTC. It encodes CASSPSSQGSYEQYF.

In this sample, this clone turned up once. This rearrangement joins TRBV5-1 to TRBJ1-1; 7 bases are a match to TRBD1. This CDR3 is 15 amino acids long. Germline V gives CDR1 SGHRS, CDR2 YFSETQ. Trimming removed 3 bases from V and 4 bases from J; junction bases left unmatched: 9. CDR3 nucleotides: TGCGCCAGCAGCTCCCAGGGGGTATACGGCACTGAAGCTTTCTTT. Amino acids: CASSSQGVYGTEAFF.

The chain couples TRBV7-2 to TRBJ2-3, with unresolved D. CDR3 length: 11 amino acids. The V and J ends lost 3 bases and 2 bases respectively, with 0 bases between them. Germline CDR1 SGHTA, CDR2 FQGNSA. The CDR3 loop is CASSFTDTQYF. As DNA, the CDR3 is TGTGCCAGCAGCTTCACAGATACGCAGTATTTT.

J is TRBJ1-1 and V is TRBV7-9, with a possible D match to TRBD1 (5 bases). The CDR3 has 15 amino acids. V was shortened by 5 bases and J by 0 bases, with 13 bases between the two germline ends. The germline V gene has CDR1 SEHNR and CDR2 FQNEAQ (reference sequence). CDR3 bases: TGTGCCAGCAGCAGGGACGGGCTGTTGAACACTGAAGCTTTCTTT. It is translated as CASSRDGLLNTEAFF.

The chain employs TRBV9 and TRBJ2-7, with D possibly TRBD1 on 5 matching bases. V was shortened by 7 bases and J by 3 bases, with 14 bases between the two germline ends. The CDR3 covers 13 residues. The germline CDR1 and CDR2 sequences are SGDLS and YYNGEE. The CDR3 DNA sequence: TGTGCCAGCGGCTCTGGGGCAGGCTACGAGCAGTACTTC. Protein sequence: CASGSGAGYEQYF.

The V and J genes are TRBV5-1 and TRBJ1-2; D possibly corresponds to TRBD1 (5 bases). Germline CDR1 and CDR2: SGHRS and YFSETQ. The ends were cut back, 7 bases at V and 7 bases at J, with 11 bases in the middle. The CDR3 totals 11 residues. CDR3 amino acids: CASGGTGGYTF. CDR3 coding DNA: TGCGCCAGCGGCGGGACGGGTGGCTACACCTTC.

The chain links TRBV19 to TRBJ1-2, with TRBD1 identical over 10 bases. V trimming: 4 bases; J trimming: 1 base; junction bases outside the gene matches: 6. Germline-derived CDR1 and CDR2 are LNHDA and SQIVND (reference sequence). The CDR3 runs 16 residues. DNA for the CDR3: TGTGCCAGTAGTAGGGGGACAGGGGAACGTAACTATGGCTACACCTTC. It codes for CASSRGTGERNYGYTF.

The chain combines TRBV7-3 with TRBJ2-7; D is unresolved. There are 14 residues in the CDR3. CDR1 and CDR2 from the germline V gene are SGHTA and FQGTGA. The germline V and J ends were trimmed by 3 bases and 9 bases, with 18 bases remaining between them. CDR3 coding DNA: TGTGCCAGCAGCTTGTTCGCACATTTTTCCTGGCAGTACTTC. It is translated as CASSLFAHFSWQYF.

CDR3 loop: CASHSGRAGGGYTF. As DNA, the CDR3 is TGTGCCAGTCACTCGGGCCGGGCCGGGGGTGGCTACACCTTC. This sequence joins TRBV6-1 and TRBJ1-2; perhaps TRBD1 as D (5 bases). V lost 9 bases, J lost 7 bases, and 21 bases lay in between. This CDR3 comprises 14 residues. Germline CDR1 is MNHNS and CDR2 is SASEGT.

This clone came up a few times. The chain couples TRBV4-2 to TRBJ2-1, with 7 bases matching TRBD2. The CDR3 extends over 16 amino acids. V dropped 4 bases and J dropped 7; count of bases not matched to a gene: 13. Germline CDR1 LGHNA, CDR2 YNFKEQ. DNA for the CDR3: TGTGCCAGCAGCCGGTCGGACGTCACCGGGGGGAATGAGCAGTTCTTC. Translation: CASSRSDVTGGNEQFF.

This clone was detected a few times. An end of the junction differs from the germline gene, which may be a read error. The genes are TRBV7-7 and TRBJ2-1; no firm D call. The CDR3 loop spans 15 amino acids. Looked up from germline, CDR1 is SSHAT and CDR2 is FNYEAQ (reference sequence). CDR3 sequence reads: CASSFGLDSYNEQFF. The DNA for the CDR3 is TGTGCTAGCAGCTTTGGGCTAGACTCCTACAATGAGCAGTTCTTC.

CDR3 amino acids: CAWSAGTSGMDEQFF. In DNA form, the CDR3 reads TGTGCCTGGAGCGCCGGGACTAGCGGGATGGATGAGCAGTTCTTC. J is TRBJ2-1 and V is TRBV30, with 13 bases identical to TRBD2. J gave up 8 bases and V 3 bases, and 7 bases lay outside the gene matches. Germline assignment: CDR1 GTSNPN and CDR2 SVGIG (reference sequence). The CDR3 extends over 15 amino acids.

This chain connects TRBV4-2 to TRBJ1-1; 10 positions match TRBD1. Losses at the gene ends were 0 bases for V and 3 bases for J; bases not matched to a gene: 7. CDR3 length: 17 residues. Germline loops: CDR1 LGHNA, CDR2 YNFKEQ. CDR3 sequence: CASSQDIGTGAHTEAFF. The DNA of the CDR3 is TGTGCCAGCAGCCAAGATATAGGGACAGGGGCACACACTGAAGCTTTCTTT.

V and J are TRBV4-1 and TRBJ2-7; D gene ambiguous. The CDR3 spans 14 residues. The germline CDR1 and CDR2 sequences are MGHRA and YSYEKL. The V end lost 6 bases, the J end lost 2 bases, and 14 bases lay between the germline ends. CDR3 DNA: TGCGCCAGCAGTTCGGTTGTGGTCACCTACGAGCAGTACTTC. It translates to CASSSVVVTYEQYF.

The rearrangement uses TRBV19 and TRBJ1-4, with no clear D. The germline V and J ends were trimmed by 6 bases and 7 bases, with 15 bases remaining between them. CDR3 length: 14 residues. Germline V lookup: CDR1 LNHDA, CDR2 SQIVND (reference sequence). CDR3 protein: CASSFYQSGEKLFF. In DNA, the CDR3 is TGTGCCAGTAGCTTTTATCAGAGTGGTGAAAAACTGTTTTTT.

The chain uses TRBV27 and TRBJ1-5; tentative D call: TRBD1 (6 bases). CDR1 is MNHEY, CDR2 SMNVEV, per germline (reference sequence). The CDR3 runs to 14 residues. The V gene lost 7 bases and the J gene lost 6 bases, with 16 bases spanning the gap. CDR3 amino acids: CASTLSQGTQPQHF. CDR3 nucleotide sequence: TGTGCCAGCACCCTCTCCCAGGGGACTCAGCCCCAGCATTTT.

This chain uses TRBV18 with TRBJ2-1, with 9 bases lining up with TRBD2. Germline CDR1 is KGHSH and CDR2 is LQKENI. V trimming: 4 bases; J trimming: 7 bases; junction bases outside the gene matches: 8. The CDR3 has 15 residues. This chain's CDR3 is CASSQGSGRRNEQFF. In DNA form, the CDR3 reads TGTGCCAGCTCACAGGGTAGCGGGAGAAGGAATGAGCAGTTCTTC.